A selection of T cell receptor beta chains follows, all from one sample in a study of monozygotic twins with inflammatory bowel disease. TCRdb re-called the 5' RACE reads; one entry per CDR3 protein, DNA not given. Its table lists over 200,000 distinct CDR3 sequences. Sequenced sample: blood. These receptors were obtained from a human donor with ulcerative colitis or Crohn's disease, or a healthy co-twin of an affected twin (not recorded which). The CDR3 runs from the conserved cysteine through the conserved F or W.

>TRBV12-3/TRBV12-4|TRBJ1-5
CASSSVLYQPQHF
>TRBV29-1|TRBJ1-1
CSVDPRDSKAFF
>TRBV6-2/TRBV6-3|TRBJ2-1
CASSLRGEYNEQFF
>TRBV6-1|TRBJ2-7
CASSGTGYEQYF
>TRBV2|TRBJ1-2
CASRPGLAGYTF
>TRBV2|TRBJ2-1
CASSASSLYNEQFF
>TRBV20-1|TRBJ1-1
CSARDSWSRGQGEAFF
>TRBV11-2|TRBJ2-6
CASSSIGANVLTF
>TRBV7-6|TRBJ2-3
CASSLGTPLAGGINTQYF
>TRBV5-1|TRBJ2-7
CASSAGDRGSEQYF
>TRBV18|TRBJ2-1
CASSPKQGIYNEQFF
>TRBV5-1|TRBJ2-1
CASTGTGRVREQFF
>TRBV12-3/TRBV12-4|TRBJ1-6
CASRAGYSSSPLHF
>TRBV5-1|TRBJ2-1
CASSSLSGGIMNEQFF
>TRBV7-3|TRBJ2-1
CASSPDRGRNEQFF
>TRBV5-5|TRBJ1-6
CASSSQGLNSPLHF
>TRBV3-1|TRBJ1-4
CASSQVSGTGEKLFF
>TRBV21-1|TRBJ1-1
CASSKKGTELNTEAFF
>TRBV29-1|TRBJ1-1
CSVSPQGLNTEAFF
>TRBV7-2|TRBJ2-7
CASSLVSIMGNHEQYF
>TRBV19|TRBJ1-2
CASSIDFFQQGRGYTF
>TRBV7-6|TRBJ2-5
CASSRRGQETQYF
>TRBV5-1|TRBJ2-1
CASSGHRVLYNEQFF
>TRBV6-5|TRBJ1-1
CASSYGVSMNTEAFF
>TRBV20-1|TRBJ1-2
CSAGDIYGYTF
>TRBV20-1|TRBJ1-2
CSALMTGMANYGYTF
>TRBV5-1|TRBJ2-1
CASSGLTGVPYNEQFF
>TRBV11-2|TRBJ2-5
CASSSGTSPPRETQYF
>TRBV6-5|TRBJ1-6
CASTSGWGSPLHF
>TRBV12-3/TRBV12-4|TRBJ2-1
CASRTTGAVQFF
>TRBV20-1|TRBJ2-7
CSVKTGVGKEQYF
>TRBV9|TRBJ2-3
CASSVDLPNTQYF
>TRBV7-9|TRBJ2-1
CASSLDYRPVLGEQFF
>TRBV19|TRBJ2-1
CASKSGQGIYNEQFF
>TRBV12-3/TRBV12-4|TRBJ1-5
CASSAAREGTMPQHF
>TRBV7-8|TRBJ2-3
CASRRDRESDTQYF
>TRBV10-3|TRBJ2-6
CAISGAMTGPSSGANVLTF
>TRBV28|TRBJ1-5
CASSLGDRDQPQHF
>TRBV12-3/TRBV12-4|TRBJ2-3
CASSPRGTSPDTQYF
>TRBV4-2|TRBJ2-1
CASRPGTGVVNEQFF
>TRBV4-1|TRBJ2-7
CASSQVLADEQYF
>TRBV5-6|TRBJ2-3
CASSLLSWAQGSDTQYF
>TRBV11-2|TRBJ2-1
CASSLDQGRVPFF
>TRBV12-3/TRBV12-4|TRBJ1-1
CASSLAEGALGTEAFF
>TRBV6-1|TRBJ2-7
CASLRDSRYEQYF